This entry describes one TCR beta chain. This entry comes from a study of blood T cell repertoires in COVID-19. As for the study in general: Acute and convalescent COVID-19 samples came from the United States, Italy and Spain. T cells, B-cell-depleted T cells, or PBMCs provided the cDNA or gDNA that served as material.

TCRdb's table, derived via immunoSEQ multiplex PCR, lists solely in-frame clones and lacks some. The data show about 78,000 clones, with over 75% seen just once and roughly 0.73% held by the top ten. The sample was peripheral blood. This clonotype originated in a woman of 80 years or more with acute or convalescent COVID-19.

The CDR3 sequence is CASSSGKDGYTF. The CDR3, as DNA: TGTGCCAGCAGTTCAGGGAAGGATGGCTACACCTTC. This chain joins TRBV3-1 (or the pseudogene TRBV3-2) and TRBJ1-2, with D maybe TRBD1 (5 bases). The CDR3 has 12 amino acids. The germline V and J ends were trimmed by 6 bases and 6 bases, with 11 bases remaining between them. CDR1 and CDR2 (germline): LGHDT, YNNKEL (reference sequence).